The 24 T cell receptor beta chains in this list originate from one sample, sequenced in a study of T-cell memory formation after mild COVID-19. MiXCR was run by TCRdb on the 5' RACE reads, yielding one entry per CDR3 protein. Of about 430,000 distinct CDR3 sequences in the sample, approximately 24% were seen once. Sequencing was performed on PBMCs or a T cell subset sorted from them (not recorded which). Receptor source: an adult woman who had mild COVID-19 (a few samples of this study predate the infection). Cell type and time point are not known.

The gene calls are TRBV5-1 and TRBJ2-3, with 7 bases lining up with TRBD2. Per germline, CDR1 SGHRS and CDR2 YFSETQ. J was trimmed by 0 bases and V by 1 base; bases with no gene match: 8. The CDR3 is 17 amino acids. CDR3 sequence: CASSLRWEGRSTDTQYF. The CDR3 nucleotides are TGCGCCAGCAGCTTGAGGTGGGAGGGCCGTAGCACAGATACGCAGTATTTT.

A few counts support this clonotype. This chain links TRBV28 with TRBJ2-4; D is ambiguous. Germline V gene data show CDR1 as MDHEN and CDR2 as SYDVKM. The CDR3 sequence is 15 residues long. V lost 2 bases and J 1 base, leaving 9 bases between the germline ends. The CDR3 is CASSLDQVAKNIQYF. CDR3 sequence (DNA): TGTGCCAGCAGTTTAGACCAGGTGGCCAAAAACATTCAGTACTTC.

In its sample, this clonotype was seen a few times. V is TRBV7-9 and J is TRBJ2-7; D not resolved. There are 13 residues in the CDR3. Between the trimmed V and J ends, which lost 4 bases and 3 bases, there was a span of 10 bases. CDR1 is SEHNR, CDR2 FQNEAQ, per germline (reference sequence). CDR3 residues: CASSSPNHYEQYF. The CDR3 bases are TGTGCCAGCAGCTCTCCAAATCACTACGAGCAGTACTTC.

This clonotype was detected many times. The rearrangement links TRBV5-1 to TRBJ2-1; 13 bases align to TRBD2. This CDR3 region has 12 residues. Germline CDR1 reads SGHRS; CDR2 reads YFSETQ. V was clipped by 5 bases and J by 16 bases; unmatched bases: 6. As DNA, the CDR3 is TGCGCCAGCAGACTAGCGGGGGGGCCGCGTTTCTTC. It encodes CASRLAGGPRFF.

DNA for the CDR3: TGTGCCAGTAGTACCGACAGGGTGAGAACTGAAGCTTTCTTT. It is translated as CASSTDRVRTEAFF. The V and J genes are TRBV19 and TRBJ1-1; TRBD1 matches at 7 bases. CDR1 and CDR2 from the germline V gene are LNHDA and SQIVND (reference sequence). This CDR3 has 14 amino acids. V was pared by 4 bases and J by 5 bases, with 7 bases of the junction left unmatched.

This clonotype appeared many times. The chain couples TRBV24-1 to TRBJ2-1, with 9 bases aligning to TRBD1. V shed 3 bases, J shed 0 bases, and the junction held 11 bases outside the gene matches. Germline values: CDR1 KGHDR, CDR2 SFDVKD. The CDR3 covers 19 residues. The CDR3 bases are TGTGCCACCAGTGATAAGACGAACAGGGGGCAGAGCTCCTACAATGAGCAGTTCTTC. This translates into CATSDKTNRGQSSYNEQFF.

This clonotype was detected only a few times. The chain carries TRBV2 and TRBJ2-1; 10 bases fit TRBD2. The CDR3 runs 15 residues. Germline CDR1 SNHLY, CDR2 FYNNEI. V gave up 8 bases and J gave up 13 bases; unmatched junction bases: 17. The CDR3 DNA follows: TGTGCCAGCCACCCGCAAGTAGCGGGGGGTTTTCGTCAGTTCTTC. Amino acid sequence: CASHPQVAGGFRQFF.

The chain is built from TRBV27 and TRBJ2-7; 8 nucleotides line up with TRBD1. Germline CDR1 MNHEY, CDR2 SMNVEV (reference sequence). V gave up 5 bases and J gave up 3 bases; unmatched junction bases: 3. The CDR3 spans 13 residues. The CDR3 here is CASSPRGLYEQYV. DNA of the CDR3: TGTGCCAGCAGTCCCAGGGGGCTCTACGAGCAGTACGTC.

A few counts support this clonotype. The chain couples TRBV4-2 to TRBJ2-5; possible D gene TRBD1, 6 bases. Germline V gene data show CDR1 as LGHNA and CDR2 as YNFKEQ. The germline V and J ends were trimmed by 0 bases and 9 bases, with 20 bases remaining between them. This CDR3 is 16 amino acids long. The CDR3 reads CASSQETRLAPGAQYF. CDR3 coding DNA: TGTGCCAGCAGCCAAGAAACTCGGCTAGCCCCAGGGGCCCAGTACTTC.

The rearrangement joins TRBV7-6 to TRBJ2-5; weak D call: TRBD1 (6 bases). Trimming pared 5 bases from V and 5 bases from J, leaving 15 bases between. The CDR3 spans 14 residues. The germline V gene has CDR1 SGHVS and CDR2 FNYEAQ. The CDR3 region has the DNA TGTGCCAGCAGCATGCGACAGGCAGTGGAGACCCAGTACTTC. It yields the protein CASSMRQAVETQYF.

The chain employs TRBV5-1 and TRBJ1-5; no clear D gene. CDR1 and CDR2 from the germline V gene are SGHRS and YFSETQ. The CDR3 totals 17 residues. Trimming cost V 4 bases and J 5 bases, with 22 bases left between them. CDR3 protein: CASSLPHDQPYYQPQHF. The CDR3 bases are TGCGCCAGCAGCCTTCCGCACGACCAACCATACTATCAGCCCCAGCATTTT.

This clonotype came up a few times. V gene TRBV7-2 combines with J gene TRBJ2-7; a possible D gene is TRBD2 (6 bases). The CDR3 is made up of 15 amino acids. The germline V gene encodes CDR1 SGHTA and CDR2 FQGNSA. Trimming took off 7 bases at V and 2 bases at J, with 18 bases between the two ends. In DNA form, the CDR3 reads TGTGCCAGCACCAAAGTCGGGGGAACGGCCTACGAGCAGTACTTC. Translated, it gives CASTKVGGTAYEQYF.

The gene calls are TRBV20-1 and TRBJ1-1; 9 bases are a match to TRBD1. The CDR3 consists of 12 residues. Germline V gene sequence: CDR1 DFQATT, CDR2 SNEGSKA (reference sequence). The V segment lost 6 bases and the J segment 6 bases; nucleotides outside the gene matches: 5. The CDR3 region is CSARTGEAEAFF. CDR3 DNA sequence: TGCAGTGCCAGGACAGGGGAGGCTGAAGCTTTCTTT.

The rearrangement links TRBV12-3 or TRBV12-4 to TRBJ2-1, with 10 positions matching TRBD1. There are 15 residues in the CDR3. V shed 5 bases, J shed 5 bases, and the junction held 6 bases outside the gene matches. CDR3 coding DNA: TGTGCCAGCAGTGCCCAGACAGGGGGCAACAATGAGCAGTTCTTC. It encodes CASSAQTGGNNEQFF.

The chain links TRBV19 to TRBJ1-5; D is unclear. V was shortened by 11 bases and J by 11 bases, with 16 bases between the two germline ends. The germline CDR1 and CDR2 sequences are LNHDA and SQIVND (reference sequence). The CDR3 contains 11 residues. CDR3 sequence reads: CAFMGVSAQHF. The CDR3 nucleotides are TGTGCCTTCATGGGCGTTTCGGCCCAGCATTTT. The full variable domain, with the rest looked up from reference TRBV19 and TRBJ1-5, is DGGITQSPKYLFRKEGQNVTLSCEQNLNHDAMYWYRQDPGQGLRLIYYSQIVNDFQKGDIAEGYSVSREKKESFPLTVTSAQKNPTAFYLCAFMGVSAQHFGDGTRLSIL.

The CDR3 DNA reads TGTGCCAGCAGCACACCTGACAGGGGGCTCACTGAAGCTTTCTTT. This encodes CASSTPDRGLTEAFF. The chain links TRBV9 to TRBJ1-1; 10 bases match TRBD1. V shed 4 bases, J shed 4 bases, and the junction held 7 bases outside the gene matches. The CDR3 covers 15 residues. Germline V gene lookup returns CDR1 SGDLS and CDR2 YYNGEE.

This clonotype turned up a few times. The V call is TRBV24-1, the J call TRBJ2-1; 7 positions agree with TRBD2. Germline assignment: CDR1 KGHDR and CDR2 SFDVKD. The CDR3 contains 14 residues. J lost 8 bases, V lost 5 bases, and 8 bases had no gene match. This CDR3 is CATSAGGSLDEQFF. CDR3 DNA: TGTGCCACCAGTGCTGGCGGGAGTCTTGATGAGCAGTTCTTC.

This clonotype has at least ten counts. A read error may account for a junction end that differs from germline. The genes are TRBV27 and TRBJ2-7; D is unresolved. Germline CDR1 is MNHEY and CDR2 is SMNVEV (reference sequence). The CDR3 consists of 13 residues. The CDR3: CASSLSGSYEQYF. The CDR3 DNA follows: TGCGCCAGCAGCCTCTCTGGGTCCTACGAGCAGTACTTC.

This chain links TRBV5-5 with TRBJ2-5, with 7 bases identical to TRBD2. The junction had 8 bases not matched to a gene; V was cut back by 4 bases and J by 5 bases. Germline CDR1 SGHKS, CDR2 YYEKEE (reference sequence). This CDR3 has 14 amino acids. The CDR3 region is CASSHSGAGETQYF. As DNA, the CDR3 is TGTGCCAGCAGCCATAGCGGAGCGGGGGAGACCCAGTACTTC.

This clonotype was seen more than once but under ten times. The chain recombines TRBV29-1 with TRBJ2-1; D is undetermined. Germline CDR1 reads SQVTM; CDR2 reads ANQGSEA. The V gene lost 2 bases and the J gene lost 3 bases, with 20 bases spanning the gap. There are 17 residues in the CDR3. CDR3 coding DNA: TGCAGCGTTGAACTGTACCGACCAAGAAGCGTCTACAATGAGCAGTTCTTC. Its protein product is CSVELYRPRSVYNEQFF.

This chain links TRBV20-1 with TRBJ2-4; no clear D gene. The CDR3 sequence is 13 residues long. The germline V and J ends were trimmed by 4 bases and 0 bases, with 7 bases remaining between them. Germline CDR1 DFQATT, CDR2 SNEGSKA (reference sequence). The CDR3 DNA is TGCAGTGCTAAAAGATTAGCCAAAAACATTCAGTACTTC. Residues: CSAKRLAKNIQYF.

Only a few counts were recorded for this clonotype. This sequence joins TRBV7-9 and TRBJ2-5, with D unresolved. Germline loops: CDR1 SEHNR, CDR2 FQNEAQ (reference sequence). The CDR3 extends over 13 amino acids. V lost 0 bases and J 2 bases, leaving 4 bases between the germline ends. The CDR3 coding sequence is TGTGCCAGCAGCTTAGCTTTGCAAGAGACCCAGTACTTC. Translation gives CASSLALQETQYF.

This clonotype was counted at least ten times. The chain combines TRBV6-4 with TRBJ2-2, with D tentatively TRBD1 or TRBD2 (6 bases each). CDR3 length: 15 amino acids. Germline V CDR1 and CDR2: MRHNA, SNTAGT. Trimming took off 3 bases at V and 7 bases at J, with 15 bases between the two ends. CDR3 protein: CASSDRPGANGELFF. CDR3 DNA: TGTGCCAGCAGTGATCGCCCGGGGGCCAACGGGGAGCTGTTTTTT.

CDR3 sequence reads: CASTGGLRTQYF. The CDR3, as DNA: TGTGCCAGCACTGGGGGCTTGAGGACCCAGTACTTC. The chain is built from TRBV28 and TRBJ2-5; tentatively, D is TRBD1 (6 bases). Trimming removed 7 bases at V and 7 bases at J, with 13 bases between. Germline V gives CDR1 MDHEN, CDR2 SYDVKM. The CDR3 contains 12 residues.